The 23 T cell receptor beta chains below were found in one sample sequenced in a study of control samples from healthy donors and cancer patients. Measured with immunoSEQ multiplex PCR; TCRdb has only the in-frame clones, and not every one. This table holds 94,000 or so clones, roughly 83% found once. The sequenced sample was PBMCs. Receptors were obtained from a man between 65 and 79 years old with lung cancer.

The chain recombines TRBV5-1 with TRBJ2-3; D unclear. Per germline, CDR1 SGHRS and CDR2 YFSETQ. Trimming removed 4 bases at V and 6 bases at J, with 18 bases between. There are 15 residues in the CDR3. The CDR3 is CASSPDLGARDTQYF. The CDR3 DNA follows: TGCGCCAGCAGCCCCGACCTGGGTGCTCGGGATACGCAGTATTTT.

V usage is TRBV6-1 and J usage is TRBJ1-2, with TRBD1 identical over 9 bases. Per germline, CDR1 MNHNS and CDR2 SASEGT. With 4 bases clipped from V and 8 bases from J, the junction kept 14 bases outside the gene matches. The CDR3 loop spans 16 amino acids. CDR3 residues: CASSVTGTGRMRGYTF. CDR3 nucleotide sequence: TGTGCCAGCAGTGTAACCGGGACAGGGAGGATGAGGGGCTACACCTTC.

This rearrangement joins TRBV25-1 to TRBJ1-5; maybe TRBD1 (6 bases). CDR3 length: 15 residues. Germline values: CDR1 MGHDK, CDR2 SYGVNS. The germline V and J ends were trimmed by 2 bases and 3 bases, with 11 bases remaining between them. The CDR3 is CASSETGRPNQPQHF. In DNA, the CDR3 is TGTGCCAGCAGTGAAACAGGGCGCCCCAATCAGCCCCAGCATTTT.

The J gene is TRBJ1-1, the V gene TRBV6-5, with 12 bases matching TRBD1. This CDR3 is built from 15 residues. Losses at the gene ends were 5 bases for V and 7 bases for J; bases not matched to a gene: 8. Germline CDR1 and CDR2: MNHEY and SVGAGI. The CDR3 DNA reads TGTGCCAGCAGTCCACGGGACAGGGGGCGCGGTGAAGCTTTCTTT. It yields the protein CASSPRDRGRGEAFF.

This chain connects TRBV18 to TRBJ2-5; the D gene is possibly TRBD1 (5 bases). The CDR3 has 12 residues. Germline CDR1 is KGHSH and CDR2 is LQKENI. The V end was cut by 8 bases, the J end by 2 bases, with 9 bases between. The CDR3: CASDQGQETQYF. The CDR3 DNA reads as TGTGCCAGCGATCAGGGTCAAGAGACCCAGTACTTC.

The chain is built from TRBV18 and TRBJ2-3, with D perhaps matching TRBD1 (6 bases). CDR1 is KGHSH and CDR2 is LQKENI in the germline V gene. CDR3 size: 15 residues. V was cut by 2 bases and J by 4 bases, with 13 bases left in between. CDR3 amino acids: CASSPVRGAADTQYF. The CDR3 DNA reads TGTGCCAGCTCACCAGTCAGGGGTGCCGCAGATACGCAGTATTTT.

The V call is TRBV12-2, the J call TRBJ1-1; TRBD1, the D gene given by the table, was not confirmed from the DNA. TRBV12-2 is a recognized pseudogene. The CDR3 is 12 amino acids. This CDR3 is CASRLGPGEAFF. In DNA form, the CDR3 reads TGTGCAAGTCGCTTAGGGCCAGGGGAAGCTTTCTTT.

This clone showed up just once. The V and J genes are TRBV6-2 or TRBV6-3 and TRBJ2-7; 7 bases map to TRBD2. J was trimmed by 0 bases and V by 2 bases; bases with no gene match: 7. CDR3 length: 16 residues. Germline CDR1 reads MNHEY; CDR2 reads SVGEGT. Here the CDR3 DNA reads TGTGCCAGCAGTTACCAAGCGGGGTCTTACTCCTACGAGCAGTACTTC. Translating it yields CASSYQAGSYSYEQYF.

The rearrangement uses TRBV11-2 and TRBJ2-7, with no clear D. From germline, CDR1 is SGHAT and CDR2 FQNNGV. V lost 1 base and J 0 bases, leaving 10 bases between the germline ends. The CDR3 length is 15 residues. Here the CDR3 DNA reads TGTGCCAGCAGCTTAGTAGTGGGAAACTCCTACGAGCAGTACTTC. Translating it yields CASSLVVGNSYEQYF.

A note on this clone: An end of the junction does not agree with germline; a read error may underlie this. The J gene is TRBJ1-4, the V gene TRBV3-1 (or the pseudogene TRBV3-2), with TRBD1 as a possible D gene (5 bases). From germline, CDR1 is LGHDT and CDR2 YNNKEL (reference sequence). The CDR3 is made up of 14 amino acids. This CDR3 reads CVSRPSGGGEKLFF. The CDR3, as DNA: TGTGTCAGCAGACCTAGCGGGGGGGGTGAAAAACTGTTTTTT.

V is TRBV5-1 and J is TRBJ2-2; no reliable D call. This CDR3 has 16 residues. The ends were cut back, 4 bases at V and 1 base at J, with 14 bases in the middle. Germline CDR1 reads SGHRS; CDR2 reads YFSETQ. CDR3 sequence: CASSLLRVENTGELFF. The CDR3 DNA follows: TGCGCCAGCAGCCTACTCAGAGTTGAGAACACCGGGGAGCTGTTTTTT.

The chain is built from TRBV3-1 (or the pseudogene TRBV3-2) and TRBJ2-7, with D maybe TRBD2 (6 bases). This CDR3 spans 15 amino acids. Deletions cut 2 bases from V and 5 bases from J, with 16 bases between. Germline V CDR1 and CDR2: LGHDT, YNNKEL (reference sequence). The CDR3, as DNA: TGTGCCAGCAGCCAACCGTTTGGAGGGGTCCACGAGCAGTACTTC. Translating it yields CASSQPFGGVHEQYF.

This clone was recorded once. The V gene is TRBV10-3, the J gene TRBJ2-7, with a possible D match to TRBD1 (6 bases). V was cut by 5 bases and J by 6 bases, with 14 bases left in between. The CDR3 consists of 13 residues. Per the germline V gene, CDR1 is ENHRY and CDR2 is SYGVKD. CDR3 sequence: CAISPGTSGEQYF. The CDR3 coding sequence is TGTGCCATCAGTCCCGGGACATCGGGCGAGCAGTACTTC.

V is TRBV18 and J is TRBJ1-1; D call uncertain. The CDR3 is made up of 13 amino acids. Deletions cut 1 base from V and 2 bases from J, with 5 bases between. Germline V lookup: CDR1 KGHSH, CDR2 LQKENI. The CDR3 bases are TGTGCCAGCTCACCACTTGATAACACTGAAGCTTTCTTT. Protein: CASSPLDNTEAFF.

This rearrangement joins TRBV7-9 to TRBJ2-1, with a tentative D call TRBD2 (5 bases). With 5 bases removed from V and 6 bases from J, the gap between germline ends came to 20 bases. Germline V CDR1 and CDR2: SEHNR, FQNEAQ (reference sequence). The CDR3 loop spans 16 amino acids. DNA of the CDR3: TGTGCCAGCAGCCACACAAAGAGGGCTCTCACCAATGAGCAGTTCTTC. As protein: CASSHTKRALTNEQFF. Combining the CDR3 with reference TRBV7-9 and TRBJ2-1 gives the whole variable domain DTGVSQNPRHKITKRGQNVTFRCDPISEHNRLYWYRQTLGQGPEFLTYFQNEAQLEKSRLLSDRFSAERPKGSFSTLEIQRTEQGDSAMYLCASSHTKRALTNEQFFGPGTRLTVL.

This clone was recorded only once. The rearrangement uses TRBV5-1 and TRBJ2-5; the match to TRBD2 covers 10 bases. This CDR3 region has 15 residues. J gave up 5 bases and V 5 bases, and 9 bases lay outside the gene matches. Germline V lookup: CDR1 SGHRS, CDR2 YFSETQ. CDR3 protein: CASSQSGGGLETQYF. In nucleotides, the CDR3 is TGCGCCAGCAGTCAGAGCGGGGGGGGTCTGGAGACCCAGTACTTC. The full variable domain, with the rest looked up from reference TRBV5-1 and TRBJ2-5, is KAGVTQTPRYLIKTRGQQVTLSCSPISGHRSVSWYQQTPGQGLQFLFEYFSETQRNKGNFPGRFSGRQFSNSRSEMNVSTLELGDSALYLCASSQSGGGLETQYFGPGTRLLVL.

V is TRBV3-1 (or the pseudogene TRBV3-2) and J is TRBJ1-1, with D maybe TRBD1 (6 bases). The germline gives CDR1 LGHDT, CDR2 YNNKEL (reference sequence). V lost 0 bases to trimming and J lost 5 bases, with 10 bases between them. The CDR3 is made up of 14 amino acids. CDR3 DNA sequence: TGTGCCAGCAGCCAAGACAGGGGAGGTACTGAAGCTTTCTTT. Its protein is CASSQDRGGTEAFF.

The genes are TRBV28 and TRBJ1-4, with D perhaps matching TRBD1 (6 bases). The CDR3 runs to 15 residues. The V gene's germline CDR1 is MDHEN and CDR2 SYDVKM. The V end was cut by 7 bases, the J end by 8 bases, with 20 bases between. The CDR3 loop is CASTAERGGGEKLFF. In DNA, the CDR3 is TGTGCCAGCACCGCGGAGCGAGGGGGAGGGGAAAAACTGTTTTTT.

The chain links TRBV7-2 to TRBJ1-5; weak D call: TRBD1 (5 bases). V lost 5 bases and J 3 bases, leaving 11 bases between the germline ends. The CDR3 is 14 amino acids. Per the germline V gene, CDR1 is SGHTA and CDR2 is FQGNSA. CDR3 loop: CASSPGHYNQPQHF. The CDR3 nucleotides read TGTGCCAGCAGCCCTGGACATTACAATCAGCCCCAGCATTTT.

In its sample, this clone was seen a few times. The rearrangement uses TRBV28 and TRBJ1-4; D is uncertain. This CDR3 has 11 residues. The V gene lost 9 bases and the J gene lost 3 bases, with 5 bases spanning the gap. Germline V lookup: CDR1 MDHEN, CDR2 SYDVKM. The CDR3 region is CASWANEKLFF. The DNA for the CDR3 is TGTGCCAGTTGGGCTAATGAAAAACTGTTTTTT.

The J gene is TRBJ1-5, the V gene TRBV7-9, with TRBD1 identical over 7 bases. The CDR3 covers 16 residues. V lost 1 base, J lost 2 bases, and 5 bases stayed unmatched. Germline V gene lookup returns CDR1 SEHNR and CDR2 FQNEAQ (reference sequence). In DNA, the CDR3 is TGTGCCAGCAGCTTAGAAAAGGGGGCAGGCAATCAGCCCCAGCATTTT. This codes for CASSLEKGAGNQPQHF.

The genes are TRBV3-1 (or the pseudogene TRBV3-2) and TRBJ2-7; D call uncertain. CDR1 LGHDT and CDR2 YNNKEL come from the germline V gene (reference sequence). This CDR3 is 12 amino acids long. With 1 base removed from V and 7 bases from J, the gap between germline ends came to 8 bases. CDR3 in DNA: TGTGCCAGCAGCCAAGGGAAGTTAGAGCAGTACTTC. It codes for CASSQGKLEQYF.

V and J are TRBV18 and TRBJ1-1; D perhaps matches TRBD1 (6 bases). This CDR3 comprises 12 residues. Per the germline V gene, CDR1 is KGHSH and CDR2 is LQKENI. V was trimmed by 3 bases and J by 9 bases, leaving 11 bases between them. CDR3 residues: CASSPMGGQAFF. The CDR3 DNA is TGTGCCAGCTCACCCATGGGGGGGCAAGCTTTCTTT.